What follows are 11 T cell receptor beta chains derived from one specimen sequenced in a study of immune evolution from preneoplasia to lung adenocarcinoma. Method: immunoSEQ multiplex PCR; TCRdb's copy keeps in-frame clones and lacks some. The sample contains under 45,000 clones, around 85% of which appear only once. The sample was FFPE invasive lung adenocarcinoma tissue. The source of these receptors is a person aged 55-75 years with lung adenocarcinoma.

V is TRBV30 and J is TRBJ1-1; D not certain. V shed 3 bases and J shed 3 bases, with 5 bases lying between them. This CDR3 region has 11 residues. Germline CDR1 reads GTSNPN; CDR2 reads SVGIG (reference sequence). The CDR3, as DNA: TGTGCCTGGAGGAGGGACACTGAAGCTTTCTTT. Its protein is CAWRRDTEAFF.

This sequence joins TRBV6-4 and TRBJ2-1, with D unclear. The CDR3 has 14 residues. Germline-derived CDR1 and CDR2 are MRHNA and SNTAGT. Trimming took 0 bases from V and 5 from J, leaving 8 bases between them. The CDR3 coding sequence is TGTGCCAGCAGTGACTCGATAGAACACAATGAGCAGTTCTTC. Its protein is CASSDSIEHNEQFF.

CDR3 residues: CASSSIPPYNEQFF. The CDR3 DNA is TGTGCCAGCAGCTCAATCCCCCCCTACAATGAGCAGTTCTTC. This rearrangement joins TRBV7-9 to TRBJ2-1; unclear D gene. The germline gives CDR1 SEHNR, CDR2 FQNEAQ (reference sequence). The CDR3 extends over 14 amino acids. V gave up 4 bases and J gave up 2 bases, with 9 bases separating them.

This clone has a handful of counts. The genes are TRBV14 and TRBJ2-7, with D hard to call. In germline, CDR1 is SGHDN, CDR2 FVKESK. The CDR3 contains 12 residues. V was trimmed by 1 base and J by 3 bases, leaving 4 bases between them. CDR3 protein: CASSQASYEQYF. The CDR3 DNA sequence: TGTGCCAGCAGCCAAGCAAGCTACGAGCAGTACTTC.

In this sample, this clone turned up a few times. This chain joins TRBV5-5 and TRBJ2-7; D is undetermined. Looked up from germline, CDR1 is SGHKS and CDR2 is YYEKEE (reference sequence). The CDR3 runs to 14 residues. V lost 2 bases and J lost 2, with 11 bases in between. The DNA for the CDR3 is TGTGCCAGCAGCTTTGAGCGAGACCCCTACGAGCAGTACTTC. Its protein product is CASSFERDPYEQYF.

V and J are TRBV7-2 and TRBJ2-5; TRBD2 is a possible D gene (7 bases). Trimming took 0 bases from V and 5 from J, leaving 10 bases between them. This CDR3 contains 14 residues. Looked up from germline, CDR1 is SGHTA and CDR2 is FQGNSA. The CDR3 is CASSLARGGETQYF. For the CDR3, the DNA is TGTGCCAGCAGCTTAGCCAGGGGAGGGGAGACCCAGTACTTC.

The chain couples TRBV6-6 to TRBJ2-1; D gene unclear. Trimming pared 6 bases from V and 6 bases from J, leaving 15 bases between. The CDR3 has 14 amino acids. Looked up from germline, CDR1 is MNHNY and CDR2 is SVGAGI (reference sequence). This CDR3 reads CASRNDWNSNEQFF. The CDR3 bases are TGTGCCAGCAGGAATGACTGGAACAGCAATGAGCAGTTCTTC.

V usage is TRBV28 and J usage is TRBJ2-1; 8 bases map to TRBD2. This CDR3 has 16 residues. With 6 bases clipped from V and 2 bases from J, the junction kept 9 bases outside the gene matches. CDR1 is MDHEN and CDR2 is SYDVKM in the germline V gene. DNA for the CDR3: TGTGCCAGCAGCCCCAGCGGGAGAGGGGCCTACAATGAGCAGTTCTTC. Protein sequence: CASSPSGRGAYNEQFF.

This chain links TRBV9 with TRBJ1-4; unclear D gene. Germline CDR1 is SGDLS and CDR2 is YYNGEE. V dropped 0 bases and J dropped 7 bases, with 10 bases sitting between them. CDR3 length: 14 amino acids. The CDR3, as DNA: TGTGCCAGCAGCGTAGGAGGTAGCTTTGAAAAACTGTTTTTT. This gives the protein CASSVGGSFEKLFF.

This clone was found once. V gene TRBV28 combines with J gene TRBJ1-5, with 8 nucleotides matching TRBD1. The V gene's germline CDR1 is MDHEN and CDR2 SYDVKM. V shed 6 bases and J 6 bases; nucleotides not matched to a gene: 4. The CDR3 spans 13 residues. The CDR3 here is CASRSTGAQPQHF. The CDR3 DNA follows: TGTGCCAGCAGGTCGACAGGGGCTCAGCCCCAGCATTTT. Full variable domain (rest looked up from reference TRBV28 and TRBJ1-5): DVKVTQSSRYLVKRTGEKVFLECVQDMDHENMFWYRQDPGLGLRLIYFSYDVKMKEKGDIPEGYSVSREKKERFSLILESASTNQTSMYLCASRSTGAQPQHFGDGTRLSIL.

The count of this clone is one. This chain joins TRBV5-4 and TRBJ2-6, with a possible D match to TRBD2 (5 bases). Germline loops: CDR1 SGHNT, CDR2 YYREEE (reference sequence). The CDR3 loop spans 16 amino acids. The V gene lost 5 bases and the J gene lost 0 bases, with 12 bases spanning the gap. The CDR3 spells CASRLDLLSGANVLTF. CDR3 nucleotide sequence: TGTGCCAGCAGACTAGACCTCCTCTCTGGGGCCAACGTCCTGACTTTC.